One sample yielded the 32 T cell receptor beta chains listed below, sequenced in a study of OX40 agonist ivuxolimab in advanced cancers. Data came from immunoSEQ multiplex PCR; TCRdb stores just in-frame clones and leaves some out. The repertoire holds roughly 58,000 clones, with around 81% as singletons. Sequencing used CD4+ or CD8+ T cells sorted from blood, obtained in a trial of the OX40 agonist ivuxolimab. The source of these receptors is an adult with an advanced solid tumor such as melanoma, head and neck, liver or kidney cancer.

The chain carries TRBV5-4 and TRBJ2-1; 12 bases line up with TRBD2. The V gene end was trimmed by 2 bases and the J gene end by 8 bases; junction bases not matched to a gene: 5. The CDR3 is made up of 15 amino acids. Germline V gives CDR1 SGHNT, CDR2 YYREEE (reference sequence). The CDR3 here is CASSLGLAGIDEQFF. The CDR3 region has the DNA TGTGCCAGCAGCTTAGGACTAGCGGGAATCGATGAGCAGTTCTTC.

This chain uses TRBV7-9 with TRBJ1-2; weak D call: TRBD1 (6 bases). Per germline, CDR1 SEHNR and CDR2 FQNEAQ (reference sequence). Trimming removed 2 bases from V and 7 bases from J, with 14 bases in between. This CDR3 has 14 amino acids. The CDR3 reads CASSLMGALGGYTF. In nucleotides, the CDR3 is TGTGCCAGCAGCTTAATGGGGGCTCTAGGTGGCTACACCTTC.

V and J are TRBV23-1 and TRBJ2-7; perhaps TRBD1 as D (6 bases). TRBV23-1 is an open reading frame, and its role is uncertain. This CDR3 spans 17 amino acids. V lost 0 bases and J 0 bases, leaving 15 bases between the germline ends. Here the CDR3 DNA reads TGCGCCAGCAGTCAATCGGTTCGGGACACCAGCTCCTACGAGCAGTACTTC. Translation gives CASSQSVRDTSSYEQYF.

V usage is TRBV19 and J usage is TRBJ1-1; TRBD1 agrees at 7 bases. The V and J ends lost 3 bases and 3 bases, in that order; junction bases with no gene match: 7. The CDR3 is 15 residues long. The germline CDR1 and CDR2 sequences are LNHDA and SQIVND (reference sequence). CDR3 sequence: CASSIANRGYTEAFF. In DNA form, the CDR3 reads TGTGCCAGTAGTATCGCTAACAGGGGTTACACTGAAGCTTTCTTT.

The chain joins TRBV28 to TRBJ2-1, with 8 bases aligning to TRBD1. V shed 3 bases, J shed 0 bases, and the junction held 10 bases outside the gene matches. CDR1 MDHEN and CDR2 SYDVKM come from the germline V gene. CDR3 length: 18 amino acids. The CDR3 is CASSFPPTGVSSYNEQFF. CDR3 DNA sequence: TGTGCCAGCAGTTTCCCCCCGACAGGGGTCAGCTCCTACAATGAGCAGTTCTTC.

This chain's CDR3 is CSVVVRGQNTEAFF. As DNA, the CDR3 is TGCAGCGTTGTGGTCAGAGGACAGAACACTGAAGCTTTCTTT. The V gene is TRBV29-1, the J gene TRBJ1-1; a possible D gene is TRBD1 (5 bases). This CDR3 has 14 residues. Germline V gene lookup returns CDR1 SQVTM and CDR2 ANQGSEA. The V and J ends lost 4 bases and 1 base respectively, with 13 bases between them.

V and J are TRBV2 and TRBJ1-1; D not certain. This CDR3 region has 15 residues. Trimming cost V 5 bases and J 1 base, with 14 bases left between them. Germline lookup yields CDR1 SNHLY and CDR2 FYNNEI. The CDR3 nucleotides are TGTGCCAGCAGTATTATTCCTCCATGGAACACTGAAGCTTTCTTT. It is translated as CASSIIPPWNTEAFF.

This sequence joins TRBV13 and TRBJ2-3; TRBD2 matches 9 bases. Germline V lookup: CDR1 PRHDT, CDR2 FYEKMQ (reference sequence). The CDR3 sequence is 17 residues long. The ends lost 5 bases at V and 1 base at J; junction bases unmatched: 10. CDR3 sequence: CASSQDFRTSGTDTQYF. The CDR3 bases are TGTGCCAGCAGCCAAGACTTTAGGACTAGCGGCACAGATACGCAGTATTTT.

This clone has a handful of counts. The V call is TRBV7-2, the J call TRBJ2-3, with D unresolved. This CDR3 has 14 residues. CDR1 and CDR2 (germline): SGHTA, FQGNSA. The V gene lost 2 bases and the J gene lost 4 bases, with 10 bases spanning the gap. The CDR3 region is CASSLKLAADTQYF. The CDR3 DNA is TGTGCCAGCAGCTTAAAGTTGGCAGCAGATACGCAGTATTTT.

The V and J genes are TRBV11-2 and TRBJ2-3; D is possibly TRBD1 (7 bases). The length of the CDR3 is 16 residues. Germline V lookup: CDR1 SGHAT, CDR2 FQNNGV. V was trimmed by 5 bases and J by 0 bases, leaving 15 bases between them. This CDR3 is CASSTPGGFSTDTQYF. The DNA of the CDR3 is TGTGCCAGCAGCACCCCAGGGGGGTTTAGCACAGATACGCAGTATTTT.

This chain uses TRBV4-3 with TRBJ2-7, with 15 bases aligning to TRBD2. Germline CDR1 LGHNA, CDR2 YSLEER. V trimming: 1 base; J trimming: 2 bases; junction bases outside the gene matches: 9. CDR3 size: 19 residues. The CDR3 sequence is CASSQGVGLAGGHTYEQYF. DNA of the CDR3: TGCGCCAGCAGCCAAGGTGTGGGACTAGCGGGGGGCCATACCTACGAGCAGTACTTC.

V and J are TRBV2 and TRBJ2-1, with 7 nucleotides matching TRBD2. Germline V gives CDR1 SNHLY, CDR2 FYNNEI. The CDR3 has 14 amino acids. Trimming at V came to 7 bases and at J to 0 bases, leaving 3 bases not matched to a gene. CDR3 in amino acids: CASMPGGSYNEQFF. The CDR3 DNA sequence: TGTGCCAGCATGCCGGGAGGCTCCTACAATGAGCAGTTCTTC. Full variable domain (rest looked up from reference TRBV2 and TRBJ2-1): EPEVTQTPSHQVTQMGQEVILRCVPISNHLYFYWYRQILGQKVEFLVSFYNNEISEKSEIFDDQFSVERPDGSNFTLKIRSTKLEDSAMYFCASMPGGSYNEQFFGPGTRLTVL.

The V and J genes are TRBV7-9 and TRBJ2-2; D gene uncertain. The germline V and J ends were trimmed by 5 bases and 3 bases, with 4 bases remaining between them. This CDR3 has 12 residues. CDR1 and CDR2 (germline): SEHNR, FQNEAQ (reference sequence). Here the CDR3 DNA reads TGTGCCAGCAGCATTGACACCGGGGAGCTGTTTTTT. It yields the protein CASSIDTGELFF.

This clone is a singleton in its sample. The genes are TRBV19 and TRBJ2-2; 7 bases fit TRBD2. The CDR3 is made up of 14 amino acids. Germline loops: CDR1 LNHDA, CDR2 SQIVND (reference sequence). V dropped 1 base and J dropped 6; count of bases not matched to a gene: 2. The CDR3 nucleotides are TGTGCCAGTAGTATAGCGGGAGGTGCCGGGGAGCTGTTTTTT. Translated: CASSIAGGAGELFF.

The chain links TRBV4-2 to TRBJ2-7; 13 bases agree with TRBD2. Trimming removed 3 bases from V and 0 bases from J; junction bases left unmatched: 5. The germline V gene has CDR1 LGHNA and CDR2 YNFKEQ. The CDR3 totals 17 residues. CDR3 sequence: CASSQGLAGTISYEQYF. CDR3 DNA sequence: TGTGCCAGCAGCCAGGGACTAGCGGGGACTATCTCCTACGAGCAGTACTTC.

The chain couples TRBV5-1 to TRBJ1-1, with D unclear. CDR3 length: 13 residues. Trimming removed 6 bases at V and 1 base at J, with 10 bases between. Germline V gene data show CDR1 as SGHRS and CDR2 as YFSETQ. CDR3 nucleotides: TGCGCCAGCAATCCACCTTCGAACACTGAAGCTTTCTTT. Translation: CASNPPSNTEAFF. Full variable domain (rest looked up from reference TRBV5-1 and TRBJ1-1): KAGVTQTPRYLIKTRGQQVTLSCSPISGHRSVSWYQQTPGQGLQFLFEYFSETQRNKGNFPGRFSGRQFSNSRSEMNVSTLELGDSALYLCASNPPSNTEAFFGQGTRLTVV.

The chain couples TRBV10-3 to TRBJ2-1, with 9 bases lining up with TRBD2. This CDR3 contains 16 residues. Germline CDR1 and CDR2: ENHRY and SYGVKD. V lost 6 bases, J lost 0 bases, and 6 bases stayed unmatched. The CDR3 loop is CAISSLAGSSYNEQFF. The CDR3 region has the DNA TGTGCCATCAGCTCTCTAGCGGGATCCTCCTACAATGAGCAGTTCTTC.

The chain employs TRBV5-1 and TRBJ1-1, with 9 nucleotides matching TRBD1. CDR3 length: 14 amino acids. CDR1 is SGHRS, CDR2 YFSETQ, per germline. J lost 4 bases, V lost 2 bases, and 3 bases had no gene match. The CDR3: CASSLQGARTEAFF. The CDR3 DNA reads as TGCGCCAGCAGCTTACAGGGGGCGCGCACTGAAGCTTTCTTT.

CDR3 region: CASCWTGGSLGEQYF. Written as DNA, the CDR3 is TGCGCCAGCTGCTGGACAGGGGGATCTCTGGGCGAGCAGTACTTC. V is TRBV5-1 and J is TRBJ2-5, with 10 bases aligning to TRBD1. The J call may be in error: the DNA end matches TRBJ2-7 better. The CDR3 is made up of 15 amino acids. The germline gives CDR1 SGHRS, CDR2 YFSETQ.

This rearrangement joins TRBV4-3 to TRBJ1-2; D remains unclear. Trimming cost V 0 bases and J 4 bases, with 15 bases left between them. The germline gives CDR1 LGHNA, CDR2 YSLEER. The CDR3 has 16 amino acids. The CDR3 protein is CASSQDLPRKSYGYTF. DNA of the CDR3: TGCGCCAGCAGCCAAGATCTTCCCAGAAAATCCTATGGCTACACCTTC.

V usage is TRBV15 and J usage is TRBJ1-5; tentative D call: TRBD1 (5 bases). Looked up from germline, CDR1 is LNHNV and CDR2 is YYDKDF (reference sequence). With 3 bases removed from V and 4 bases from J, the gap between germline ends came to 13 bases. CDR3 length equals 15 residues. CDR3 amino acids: CATSSRRDLNQPQHF. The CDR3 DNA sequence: TGTGCCACCAGCAGTCGCAGGGACCTAAATCAGCCCCAGCATTTT.

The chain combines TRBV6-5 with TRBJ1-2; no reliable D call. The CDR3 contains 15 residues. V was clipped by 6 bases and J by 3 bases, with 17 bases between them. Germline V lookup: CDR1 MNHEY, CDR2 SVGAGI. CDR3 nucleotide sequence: TGTGCCAGCAGCCTCACTTGGCAGGCTTACTATGGCTACACCTTC. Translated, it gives CASSLTWQAYYGYTF.

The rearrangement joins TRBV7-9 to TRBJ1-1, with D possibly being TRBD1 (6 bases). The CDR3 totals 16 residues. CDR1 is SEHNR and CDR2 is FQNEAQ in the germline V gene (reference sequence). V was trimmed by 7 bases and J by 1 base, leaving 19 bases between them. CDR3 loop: CASIPSRDNRNTEAFF. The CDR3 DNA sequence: TGTGCCAGCATACCCTCGCGGGACAACCGGAACACTGAAGCTTTCTTT.

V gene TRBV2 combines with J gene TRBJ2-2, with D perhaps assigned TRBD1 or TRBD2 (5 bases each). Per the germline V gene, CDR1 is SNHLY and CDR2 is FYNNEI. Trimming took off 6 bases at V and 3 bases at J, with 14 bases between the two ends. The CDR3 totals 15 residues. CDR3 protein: CASSEALGDTGELFF. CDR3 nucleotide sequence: TGTGCCAGCAGCGAGGCCTTGGGGGACACCGGGGAGCTGTTTTTT.

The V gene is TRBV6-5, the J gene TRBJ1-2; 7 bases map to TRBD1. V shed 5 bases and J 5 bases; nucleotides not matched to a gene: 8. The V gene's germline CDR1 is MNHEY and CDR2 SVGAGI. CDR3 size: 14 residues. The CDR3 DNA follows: TGTGCCAGCAGTAACCTACAGGGGACGTATGGCTACACCTTC. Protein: CASSNLQGTYGYTF.

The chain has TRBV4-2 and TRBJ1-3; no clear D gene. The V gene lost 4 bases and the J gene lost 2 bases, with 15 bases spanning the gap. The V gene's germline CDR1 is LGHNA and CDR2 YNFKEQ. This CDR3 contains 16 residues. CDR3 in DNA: TGTGCCAGCAGCCCCCCCCCATTAGCCGCTGGAAACACCATATATTTT. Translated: CASSPPPLAAGNTIYF.

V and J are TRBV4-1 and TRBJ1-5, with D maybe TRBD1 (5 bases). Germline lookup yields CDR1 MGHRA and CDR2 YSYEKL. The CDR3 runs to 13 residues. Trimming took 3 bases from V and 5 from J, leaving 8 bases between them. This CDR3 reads CASSQQGDQPQHF. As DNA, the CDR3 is TGCGCCAGCAGCCAGCAGGGTGATCAGCCCCAGCATTTT.

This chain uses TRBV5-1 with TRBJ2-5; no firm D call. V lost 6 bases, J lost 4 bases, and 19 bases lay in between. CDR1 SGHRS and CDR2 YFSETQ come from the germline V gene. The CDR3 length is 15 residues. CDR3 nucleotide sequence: TGCGCCAGCACCCCCCTCGGGTTAGCCGGAGAGACCCAGTACTTC. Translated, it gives CASTPLGLAGETQYF.

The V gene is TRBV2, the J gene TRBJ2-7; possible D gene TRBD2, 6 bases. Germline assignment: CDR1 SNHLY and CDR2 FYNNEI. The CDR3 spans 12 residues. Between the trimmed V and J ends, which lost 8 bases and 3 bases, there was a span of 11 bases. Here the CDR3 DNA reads TGTGCCAGCGATCGGCGGGGCTACGAGCAGTACTTC. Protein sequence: CASDRRGYEQYF.

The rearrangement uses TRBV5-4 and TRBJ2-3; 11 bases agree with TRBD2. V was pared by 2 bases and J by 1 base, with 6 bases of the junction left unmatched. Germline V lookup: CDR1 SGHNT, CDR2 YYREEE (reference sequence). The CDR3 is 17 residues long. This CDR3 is CASSFLLAGEGTDTQYF. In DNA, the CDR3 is TGTGCCAGCAGCTTTTTACTAGCGGGGGAAGGCACAGATACGCAGTATTTT.

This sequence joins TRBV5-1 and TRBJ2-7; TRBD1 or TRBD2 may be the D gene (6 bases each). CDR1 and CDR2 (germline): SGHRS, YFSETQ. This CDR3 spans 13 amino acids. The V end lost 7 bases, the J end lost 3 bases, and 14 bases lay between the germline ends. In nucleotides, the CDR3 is TGCGCCAGCTCCCGGGGGCAAATCTACGAGCAGTACTTC. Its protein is CASSRGQIYEQYF.

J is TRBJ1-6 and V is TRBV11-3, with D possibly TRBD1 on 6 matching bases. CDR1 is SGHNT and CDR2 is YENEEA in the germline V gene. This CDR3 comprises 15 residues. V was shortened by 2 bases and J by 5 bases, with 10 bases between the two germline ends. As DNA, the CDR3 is TGTGCCAGCAGCTTATCGTCAGGGGATAATTCACCCCTCCACTTT. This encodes CASSLSSGDNSPLHF.